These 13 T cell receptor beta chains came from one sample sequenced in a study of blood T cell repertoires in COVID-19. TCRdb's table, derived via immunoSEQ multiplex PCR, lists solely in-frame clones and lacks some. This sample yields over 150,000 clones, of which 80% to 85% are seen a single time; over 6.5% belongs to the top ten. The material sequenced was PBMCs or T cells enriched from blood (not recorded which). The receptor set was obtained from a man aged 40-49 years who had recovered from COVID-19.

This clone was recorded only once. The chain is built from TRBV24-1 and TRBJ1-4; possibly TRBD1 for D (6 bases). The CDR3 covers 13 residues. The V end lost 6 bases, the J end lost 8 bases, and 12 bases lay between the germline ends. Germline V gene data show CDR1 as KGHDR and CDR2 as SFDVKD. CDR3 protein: CATSSTGREKLFF. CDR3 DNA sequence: TGTGCCACCAGTTCTACAGGGCGGGAAAAACTGTTTTTT.

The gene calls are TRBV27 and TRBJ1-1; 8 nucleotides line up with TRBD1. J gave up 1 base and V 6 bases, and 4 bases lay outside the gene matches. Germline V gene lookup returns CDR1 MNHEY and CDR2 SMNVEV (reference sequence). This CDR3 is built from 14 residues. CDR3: CASRSDRANTEAFF. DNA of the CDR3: TGTGCCAGCAGGTCGGACAGGGCGAACACTGAAGCTTTCTTT.

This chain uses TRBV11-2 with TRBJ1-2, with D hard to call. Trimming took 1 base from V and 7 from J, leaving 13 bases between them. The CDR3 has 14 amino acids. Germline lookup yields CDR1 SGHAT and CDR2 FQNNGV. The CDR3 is CASSLGSMTGGYTF. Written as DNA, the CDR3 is TGTGCCAGCAGCTTAGGGTCCATGACGGGTGGCTACACCTTC.

Here the CDR3 DNA reads TGCGCCAGCAGCCAAGAGAGAAACAGTGTCTATGGCTACACCTTC. As protein: CASSQERNSVYGYTF. This chain links TRBV4-3 with TRBJ1-2; D remains unclear. This CDR3 has 15 residues. Germline V gene data show CDR1 as LGHNA and CDR2 as YSLEER. The V end was cut by 0 bases, the J end by 4 bases, with 12 bases between.

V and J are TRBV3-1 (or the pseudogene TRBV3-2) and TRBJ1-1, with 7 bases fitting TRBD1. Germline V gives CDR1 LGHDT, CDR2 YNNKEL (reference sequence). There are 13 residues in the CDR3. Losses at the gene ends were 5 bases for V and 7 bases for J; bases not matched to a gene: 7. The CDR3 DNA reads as TGTGCCAGCAGCGACATAGGGACAGTTGAAGCTTTCTTT. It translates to CASSDIGTVEAFF.

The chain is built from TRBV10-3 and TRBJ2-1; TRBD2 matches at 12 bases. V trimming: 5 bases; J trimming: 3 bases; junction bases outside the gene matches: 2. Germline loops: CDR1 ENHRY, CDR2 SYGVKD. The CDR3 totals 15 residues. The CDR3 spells CAISQTSGGYNEQFF. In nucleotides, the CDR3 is TGTGCCATCAGTCAGACTAGCGGGGGCTACAATGAGCAGTTCTTC.

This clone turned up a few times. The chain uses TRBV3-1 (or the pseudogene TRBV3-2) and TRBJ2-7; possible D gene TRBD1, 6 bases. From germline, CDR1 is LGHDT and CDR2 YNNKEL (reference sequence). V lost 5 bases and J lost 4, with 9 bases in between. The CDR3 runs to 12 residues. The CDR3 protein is CASSKQGYEQYF. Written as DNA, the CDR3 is TGTGCCAGCAGCAAACAGGGATACGAGCAGTACTTC.

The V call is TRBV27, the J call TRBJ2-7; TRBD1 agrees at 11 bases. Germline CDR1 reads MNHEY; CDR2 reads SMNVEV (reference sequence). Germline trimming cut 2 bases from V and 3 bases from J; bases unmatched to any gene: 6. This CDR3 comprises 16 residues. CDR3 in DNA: TGTGCCAGCAGTTTACCGGGACAGGGGGGTTTCTACGAGCAGTACTTC. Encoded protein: CASSLPGQGGFYEQYF.

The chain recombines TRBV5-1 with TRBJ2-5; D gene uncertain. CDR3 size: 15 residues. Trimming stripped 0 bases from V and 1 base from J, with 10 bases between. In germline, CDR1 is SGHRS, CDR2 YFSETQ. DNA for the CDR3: TGCGCCAGCAGCTTGGCGAGCGCGCTCCAAGAGACCCAGTACTTC. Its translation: CASSLASALQETQYF.

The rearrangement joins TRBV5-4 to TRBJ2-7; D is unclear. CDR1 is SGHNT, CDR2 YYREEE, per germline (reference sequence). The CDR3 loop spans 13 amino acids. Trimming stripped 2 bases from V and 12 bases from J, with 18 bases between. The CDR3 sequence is CASSLGTATTGYF. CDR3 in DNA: TGTGCCAGCAGCTTAGGTACAGCCACCACTGGGTACTTC.

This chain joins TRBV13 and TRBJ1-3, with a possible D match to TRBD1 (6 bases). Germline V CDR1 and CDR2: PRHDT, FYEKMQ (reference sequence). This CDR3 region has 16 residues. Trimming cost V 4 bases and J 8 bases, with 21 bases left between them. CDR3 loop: CASSSYQGPEEDTIYF. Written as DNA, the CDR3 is TGTGCCAGCAGCTCGTATCAGGGGCCAGAGGAAGACACCATATATTTT.

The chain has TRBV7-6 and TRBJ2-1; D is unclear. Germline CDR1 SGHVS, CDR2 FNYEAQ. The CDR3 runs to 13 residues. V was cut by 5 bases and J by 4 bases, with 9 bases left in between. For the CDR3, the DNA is TGTGCCAGCAGCATGACAAATTACAATGAGCAGTTCTTC. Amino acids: CASSMTNYNEQFF.

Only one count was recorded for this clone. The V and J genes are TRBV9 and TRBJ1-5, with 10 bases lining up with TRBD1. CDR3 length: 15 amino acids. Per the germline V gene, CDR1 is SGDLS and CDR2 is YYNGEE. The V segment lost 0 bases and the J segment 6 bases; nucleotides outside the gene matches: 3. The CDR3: CASSVGTGGSQPQHF. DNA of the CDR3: TGTGCCAGCAGCGTAGGGACAGGGGGAAGTCAGCCCCAGCATTTT.